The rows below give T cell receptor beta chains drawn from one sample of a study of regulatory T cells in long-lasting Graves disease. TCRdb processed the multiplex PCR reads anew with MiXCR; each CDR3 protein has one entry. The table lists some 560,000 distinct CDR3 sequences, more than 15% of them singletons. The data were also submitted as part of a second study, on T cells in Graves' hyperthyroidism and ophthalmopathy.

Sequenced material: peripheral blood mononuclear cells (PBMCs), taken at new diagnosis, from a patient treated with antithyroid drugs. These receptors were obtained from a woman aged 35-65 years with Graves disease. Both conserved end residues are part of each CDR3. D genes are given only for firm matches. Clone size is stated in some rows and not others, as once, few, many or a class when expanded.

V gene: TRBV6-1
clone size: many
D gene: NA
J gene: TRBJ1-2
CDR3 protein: CASSEARGDGYTF
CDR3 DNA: TGTGCCAGCAGTGAAGCCCGGGGCGATGGCTACACCTTC

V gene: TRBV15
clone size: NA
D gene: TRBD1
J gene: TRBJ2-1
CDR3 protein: CATSETGDEQFF
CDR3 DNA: TGTGCCACCAGCGAGACAGGGGATGAGCAGTTCTTC

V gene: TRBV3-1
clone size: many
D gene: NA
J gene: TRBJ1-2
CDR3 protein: CASSGEYGYGYTF
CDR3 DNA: TGTGCCAGCAGCGGCGAGTACGGCTATGGCTACACCTTC

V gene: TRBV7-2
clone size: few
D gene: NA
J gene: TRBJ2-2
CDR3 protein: CASSSHQIGGHGTGELFF
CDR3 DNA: TGTGCCAGCAGCTCACACCAGATAGGGGGTCACGGCACCGGGGAGCTGTTTTTT

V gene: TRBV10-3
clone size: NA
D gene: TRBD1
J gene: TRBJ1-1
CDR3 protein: CAISGGDSGAFF
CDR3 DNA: TGTGCCATCAGTGGGGGGGACAGCGGGGCTTTCTTT

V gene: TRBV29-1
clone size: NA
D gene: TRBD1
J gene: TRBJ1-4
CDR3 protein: CSARTGARSAEKLFF
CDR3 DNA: TGCAGCGCTCGGACAGGGGCAAGAAGCGCTGAAAAACTGTTTTTT

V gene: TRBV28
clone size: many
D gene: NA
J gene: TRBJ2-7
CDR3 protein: CASSSSGREVYEQYF
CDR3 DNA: TGTGCCAGCAGTTCATCAGGCAGGGAAGTCTACGAGCAGTACTTC

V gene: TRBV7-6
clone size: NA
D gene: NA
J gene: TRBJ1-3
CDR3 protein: CASSLAGQVAGNTIYF
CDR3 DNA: TGTGCCAGCAGCTTAGCAGGGCAGGTCGCTGGAAACACCATATATTTT

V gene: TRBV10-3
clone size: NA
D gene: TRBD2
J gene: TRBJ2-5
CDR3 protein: CAISGGLAGGQETQYF
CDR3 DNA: TGTGCCATCAGCGGAGGACTAGCGGGGGGGCAAGAGACCCAGTACTTC

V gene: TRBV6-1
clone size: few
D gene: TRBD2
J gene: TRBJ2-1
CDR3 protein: CASSHTSEIYNEQFF
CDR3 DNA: TGTGCCAGCAGTCACACTAGCGAGATCTACAATGAGCAGTTCTTC

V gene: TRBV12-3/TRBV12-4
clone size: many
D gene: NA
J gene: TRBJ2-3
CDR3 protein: CASSPPRGTSTDTQYF
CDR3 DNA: TGTGCCAGCAGCCCCCCACGGGGTACAAGCACAGATACGCAGTATTTT

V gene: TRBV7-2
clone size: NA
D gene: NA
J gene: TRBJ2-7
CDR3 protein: CASTLSGGPYEQYF
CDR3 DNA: TGTGCCAGCACCTTATCCGGGGGGCCTTACGAGCAGTACTTC

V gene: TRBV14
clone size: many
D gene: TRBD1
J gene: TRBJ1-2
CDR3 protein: CASSRGQGNTLNYGYTF
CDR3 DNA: TGTGCCAGCAGCCGTGGACAGGGGAACACACTTAACTATGGCTACACCTTC

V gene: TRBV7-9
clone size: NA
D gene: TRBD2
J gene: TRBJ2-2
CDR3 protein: CASSSLAGGTGELFF
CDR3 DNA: TGTGCCAGCAGCTCCCTAGCGGGGGGAACCGGGGAGCTGTTTTTT

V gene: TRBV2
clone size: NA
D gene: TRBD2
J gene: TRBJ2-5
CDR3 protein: CASSASGGHQETQYF
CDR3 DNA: TGTGCCAGCAGTGCCAGCGGGGGACACCAAGAGACCCAGTACTTC

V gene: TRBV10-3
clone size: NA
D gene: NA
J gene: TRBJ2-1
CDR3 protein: CAITQDRGEQFF
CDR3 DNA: TGTGCCATCACCCAGGACCGTGGGGAGCAGTTCTTC

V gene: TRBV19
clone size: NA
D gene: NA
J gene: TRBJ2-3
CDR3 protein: CAAGQGPDTQYF
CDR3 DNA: TGTGCCGCCGGGCAGGGCCCAGATACGCAGTATTTT

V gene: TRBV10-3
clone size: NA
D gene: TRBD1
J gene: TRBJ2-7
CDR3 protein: CAIRGLGQGPREQYF
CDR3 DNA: TGTGCCATCAGGGGCTTGGGACAGGGGCCGAGGGAGCAGTACTTC

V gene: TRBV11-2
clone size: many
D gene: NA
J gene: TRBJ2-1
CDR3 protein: CASSSYLGDNEQFF
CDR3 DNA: TGTGCCAGCAGCTCGTACCTCGGGGACAATGAGCAGTTCTTC